The 14 T cell receptor beta chains presented below share a single source sample, sequenced in a study of cytomegalovirus exposure and HLA in healthy donors. Method: immunoSEQ multiplex PCR; TCRdb's copy keeps in-frame clones and lacks some. The sample carries roughly 350,000 clones, 86% recorded once. Sequencing input: PBMCs. The receptor set was obtained from a young woman in good health and CMV-seronegative.

The chain links TRBV29-1 to TRBJ2-2, with 9 bases identical to TRBD1. V lost 6 bases and J lost 7; bases outside the gene matches: 6. Germline V CDR1 and CDR2: SQVTM, ANQGSEA. The CDR3 loop spans 13 amino acids. Written as DNA, the CDR3 is TGCAGCGTAGGGGACAGGGCGGGCGGGGAGCTGTTTTTT. Amino acids: CSVGDRAGGELFF.

The chain couples TRBV10-3 to TRBJ2-5; 9 bases line up with TRBD2. Germline lookup yields CDR1 ENHRY and CDR2 SYGVKD. Unmatched junction bases numbered 4, after V lost 3 bases and J lost 5 bases. The CDR3 runs 14 residues. CDR3 DNA: TGTGCCATCAGTGAACTAGCGGGCCCGGAGACCCAGTACTTC. Translated: CAISELAGPETQYF.

The V gene is TRBV7-6, the J gene TRBJ1-2; 9 nucleotides align to TRBD1. CDR3 length: 17 amino acids. The J segment lost 3 bases and the V segment lost 1 base, leaving 9 bases of the junction unmatched. Germline V gene data show CDR1 as SGHVS and CDR2 as FNYEAQ. Written as DNA, the CDR3 is TGTGCCAGCAGCTTAGAAGGGGACAGGGCGGAGTACTATGGCTACACCTTC. This codes for CASSLEGDRAEYYGYTF.

The genes are TRBV2 and TRBJ2-1, with 16 bases matching TRBD2. CDR3 length: 17 amino acids. V dropped 6 bases and J dropped 8; count of bases not matched to a gene: 10. Per the germline V gene, CDR1 is SNHLY and CDR2 is FYNNEI. The CDR3 sequence: CASSAMGLAGGIDEQFF. As DNA, the CDR3 is TGTGCCAGCAGCGCTATGGGACTAGCGGGAGGGATAGATGAGCAGTTCTTC.

The rearrangement links TRBV5-1 to TRBJ2-5, with 11 bases identical to TRBD2. This CDR3 contains 15 residues. V shed 3 bases, J shed 4 bases, and the junction held 5 bases outside the gene matches. Germline V gives CDR1 SGHRS, CDR2 YFSETQ. In nucleotides, the CDR3 is TGCGCCAGCAGCTCTGGACTAGCGGGCGGAGAGACCCAGTACTTC. Translated, it gives CASSSGLAGGETQYF.

The chain joins TRBV19 to TRBJ2-5; 7 nucleotides match TRBD1. The CDR3 is made up of 15 amino acids. Unmatched junction bases numbered 2, after V lost 1 base and J lost 0 bases. Germline V gene sequence: CDR1 LNHDA, CDR2 SQIVND (reference sequence). The DNA for the CDR3 is TGTGCCAGTAGTATAGGGGGGACAGACCAAGAGACCCAGTACTTC. Amino acids: CASSIGGTDQETQYF. Full variable domain (rest looked up from reference TRBV19 and TRBJ2-5): DGGITQSPKYLFRKEGQNVTLSCEQNLNHDAMYWYRQDPGQGLRLIYYSQIVNDFQKGDIAEGYSVSREKKESFPLTVTSAQKNPTAFYLCASSIGGTDQETQYFGPGTRLLVL.

This clone has a single count. The chain carries TRBV12-5 and TRBJ1-2, with D unclear. The CDR3 covers 14 residues. The ends were cut back, 4 bases at V and 4 bases at J, with 13 bases in the middle. Per germline, CDR1 LGHNT and CDR2 FRNRAP. This chain's CDR3 is CASGSAGGTYGYTF. The DNA for the CDR3 is TGTGCTAGTGGTTCGGCCGGAGGCACCTATGGCTACACCTTC.

A single count supports this clone. The genes are TRBV9 and TRBJ2-2; possible D gene TRBD2, 5 bases. CDR1 is SGDLS and CDR2 is YYNGEE in the germline V gene. CDR3 length: 15 amino acids. The germline V and J ends were trimmed by 3 bases and 5 bases, with 14 bases remaining between them. The CDR3 region is CASSETPLATGELFF. CDR3 nucleotides: TGTGCCAGCAGCGAGACCCCCCTAGCAACCGGGGAGCTGTTTTTT.

This chain links TRBV19 with TRBJ1-3; D is undetermined. Germline CDR1 and CDR2: LNHDA and SQIVND (reference sequence). This CDR3 is built from 14 residues. Trimming removed 1 base from V and 4 bases from J, with 8 bases in between. The chain's CDR3 is CASSIGTSGNTIYF. CDR3 sequence (DNA): TGTGCCAGTAGTATAGGAACATCCGGAAACACCATATATTTT.

Worth noting for this clone: One base away lies a much larger clone, so this may be a sequencing read error. This CDR3 is CASSLGTNNEQFF. CDR3 nucleotides: TGTGCCAGCAGCTTAGGGACTAACAATGAGCAGTTCTTC. The chain carries TRBV11-3 and TRBJ2-1, with D tentatively TRBD2 (6 bases). CDR3 size: 13 residues. The V and J ends lost 1 base and 5 bases respectively, with 6 bases between them. Germline V gene sequence: CDR1 SGHNT, CDR2 YENEEA. The full variable domain, with the rest looked up from reference TRBV11-3 and TRBJ2-1, is EAGVVQSPRYKIIEKKQPVAFWCNPISGHNTLYWYLQNLGQGPELLIRYENEEAVDDSQLPKDRFSAERLKGVDSTLKIQPAELGDSAVYLCASSLGTNNEQFFGPGTRLTVL.

This sequence joins TRBV27 and TRBJ2-5; a possible D gene is TRBD2 (6 bases). With 10 bases removed from V and 5 bases from J, the gap between germline ends came to 17 bases. This CDR3 spans 13 amino acids. The germline V gene encodes CDR1 MNHEY and CDR2 SMNVEV (reference sequence). CDR3: CATRPGAGETQYF. For the CDR3, the DNA is TGTGCCACCCGACCGGGAGCGGGCGAGACCCAGTACTTC.

The chain uses TRBV19 and TRBJ2-7, with 7 bases that match TRBD1. Germline assignment: CDR1 LNHDA and CDR2 SQIVND (reference sequence). V dropped 10 bases and J dropped 0; count of bases not matched to a gene: 9. This CDR3 contains 14 residues. CDR3 nucleotides: TGTGCCACCTCCGGGACAGTGAGCTCCTACGAGCAGTACTTC. Translated, it gives CATSGTVSSYEQYF.

As DNA, the CDR3 is TGTGCCAGCAGCGTTGAACCCGGTTACGAGCAGTTCTTC. It specifies CASSVEPGYEQFF. V usage is TRBV9 and J usage is TRBJ2-1; no firm D call. Per germline, CDR1 SGDLS and CDR2 YYNGEE. The CDR3 extends over 13 amino acids. Trimming took off 2 bases at V and 10 bases at J, with 13 bases between the two ends.

The chain recombines TRBV27 with TRBJ1-2, with 10 bases fitting TRBD1. V lost 0 bases, J lost 8 bases, and 3 bases stayed unmatched. Germline V gene data show CDR1 as MNHEY and CDR2 as SMNVEV (reference sequence). The CDR3 has 14 amino acids. The CDR3 loop reads CASSLSTGGRGYTF. For the CDR3, the DNA is TGTGCCAGCAGTTTATCGACAGGGGGCCGGGGCTACACCTTC.